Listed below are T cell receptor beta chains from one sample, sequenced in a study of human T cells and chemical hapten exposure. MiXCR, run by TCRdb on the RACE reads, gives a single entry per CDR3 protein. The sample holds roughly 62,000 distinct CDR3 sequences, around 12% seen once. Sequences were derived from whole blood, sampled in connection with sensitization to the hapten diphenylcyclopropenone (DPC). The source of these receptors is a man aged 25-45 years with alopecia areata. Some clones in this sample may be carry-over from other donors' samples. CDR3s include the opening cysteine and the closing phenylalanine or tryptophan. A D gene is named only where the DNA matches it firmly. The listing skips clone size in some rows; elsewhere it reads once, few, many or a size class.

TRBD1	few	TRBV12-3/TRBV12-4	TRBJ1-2	CASSLKTGNGYTF	TGTGCCAGCAGTTTGAAGACAGGGAATGGCTACACCTTC
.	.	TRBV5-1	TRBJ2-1	CASSLPSDSYNEQFF	TGCGCCAGCAGCTTGCCTAGCGACTCCTACAATGAGCAGTTCTTC
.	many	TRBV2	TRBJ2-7	CASSDGGYEQYF	TGTGCCAGCAGTGATGGGGGGTACGAGCAGTACTTC
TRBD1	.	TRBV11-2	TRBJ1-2	CASSPGGTNYGYTF	TGTGCCAGCAGCCCAGGGGGAACTAACTATGGCTACACCTTC
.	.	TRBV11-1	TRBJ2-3	CASSRGAMDTQYF	TGTGCCAGCAGCCGGGGGGCCATGGATACGCAGTATTTT
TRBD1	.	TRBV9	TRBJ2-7	CASSPGTVSYEQYF	TGTGCCAGCAGTCCCGGGACAGTCTCCTACGAGCAGTACTTC
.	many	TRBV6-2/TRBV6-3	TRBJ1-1	CASSSDWNTEAFF	TGTGCCAGCAGTTCAGACTGGAACACTGAAGCTTTCTTT
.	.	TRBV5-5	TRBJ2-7	CASSLAHQGLEQYF	TGTGCCAGCAGCTTGGCCCACCAGGGCCTCGAGCAGTACTTC
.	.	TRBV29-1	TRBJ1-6	CSVEVGVGSPLHF	TGCAGCGTTGAAGTCGGGGTAGGTTCACCCCTCCACTTT
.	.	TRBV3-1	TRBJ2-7	CASSLPGALYEQYF	TGTGCCAGCAGCCTCCCCGGGGCACTCTACGAGCAGTACTTC
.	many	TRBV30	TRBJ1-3	CAWSVNGRNTIYF	TGTGCCTGGAGTGTAAACGGAAGAAACACCATATATTTT
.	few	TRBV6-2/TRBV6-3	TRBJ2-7	CASSWVRGPTYEQYF	TGTGCCAGCAGTTGGGTGCGGGGGCCCACCTACGAGCAGTACTTC
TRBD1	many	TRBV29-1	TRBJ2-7	CSVRAPGQLSLWYEQYF	TGCAGCGTTCGTGCTCCGGGACAGCTATCCCTCTGGTACGAGCAGTACTTC
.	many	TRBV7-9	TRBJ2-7	CASSPSVAEQYF	TGTGCCAGCAGCCCCTCTGTTGCCGAGCAGTACTTC
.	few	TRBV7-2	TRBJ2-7	CASRSGAQTPYEQYF	TGTGCCAGCAGGTCGGGGGCGCAAACCCCCTACGAGCAGTACTTC
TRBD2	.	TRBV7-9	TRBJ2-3	CASSLDGLAGPRRMAQYF	TGTGCCAGCAGCTTAGATGGACTAGCGGGGCCCCGCCGGATGGCGCAGTATTTT
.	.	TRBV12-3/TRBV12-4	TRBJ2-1	CASSFSDTFGNEQFF	TGTGCCAGCAGTTTCTCCGACACCTTCGGCAATGAGCAGTTCTTC
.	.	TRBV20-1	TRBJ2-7	CSARSRQGFDEQYF	TGCAGTGCTAGAAGTCGGCAGGGGTTTGACGAGCAGTACTTC
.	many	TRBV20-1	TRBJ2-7	CSARVQLYEQYF	TGCAGTGCTAGAGTACAGCTCTACGAGCAGTACTTC
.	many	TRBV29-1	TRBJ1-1	CSVVGHLNTEAFF	TGCAGCGTGGTCGGACACCTGAACACTGAAGCTTTCTTT
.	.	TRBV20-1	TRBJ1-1	CSARKADTEAFF	TGCAGTGCTAGGAAGGCGGACACTGAAGCTTTCTTT
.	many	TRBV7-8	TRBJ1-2	CASSLLVGGYTF	TGTGCCAGCAGCTTATTGGTTGGAGGCTACACCTTC
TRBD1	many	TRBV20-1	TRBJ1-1	CSARDDRVVNTEAFF	TGCAGTGCTAGAGACGACAGGGTGGTAAACACTGAAGCTTTCTTT
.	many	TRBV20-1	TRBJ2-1	CSAEGRTAATYNEQFF	TGCAGTGCGGAAGGAAGGACCGCTGCTACCTACAATGAGCAGTTCTTC
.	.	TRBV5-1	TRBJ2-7	CASSRDGSYEQYF	TGCGCCAGCAGCAGGGACGGATCCTACGAGCAGTACTTC
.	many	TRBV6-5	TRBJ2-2	CASSYTDRRATGELFF	TGTGCCAGCAGTTACACCGACAGACGTGCCACCGGGGAGCTGTTTTTT
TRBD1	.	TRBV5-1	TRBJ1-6	CASSPGQLSSYNSPLHF	TGCGCCAGCAGCCCGGGACAGCTGAGCTCCTATAATTCACCCCTCCACTTT
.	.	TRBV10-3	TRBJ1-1	CAISPRDGARDTEAFF	TGTGCCATCAGTCCCCGGGACGGCGCGAGGGATACTGAAGCTTTCTTT
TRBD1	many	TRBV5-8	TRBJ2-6	CASSSGQGFSGANVLTF	TGTGCCAGCAGCTCGGGACAGGGCTTCTCTGGGGCCAACGTCCTGACTTTC
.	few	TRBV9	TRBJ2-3	CASSVGVPDTQYF	TGTGCCAGCAGCGTAGGGGTTCCAGATACGCAGTATTTT
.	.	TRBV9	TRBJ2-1	CASSVQGSDEQFF	TGTGCCAGCAGCGTACAGGGTAGCGATGAGCAGTTCTTC
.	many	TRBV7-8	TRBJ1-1	CASSLVGETEAFF	TGTGCCAGCAGCTTGGTAGGAGAGACTGAAGCTTTCTTT
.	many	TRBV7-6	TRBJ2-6	CASSLEPRSGANVLTF	TGTGCCAGCAGCTTAGAACCGCGATCTGGGGCCAACGTCCTGACTTTC
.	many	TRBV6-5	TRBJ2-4	CASSLQRAKNIQYF	TGTGCCAGCAGCCTACAGAGAGCCAAAAACATTCAGTACTTC
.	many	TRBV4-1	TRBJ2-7	CASSQPRGNEQYF	TGCGCCAGCAGCCAACCACGGGGTAACGAGCAGTACTTC
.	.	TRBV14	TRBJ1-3	CASSQGPRSGNTIYF	TGTGCCAGCAGCCAGGGACCGCGCTCTGGAAACACCATATATTTT
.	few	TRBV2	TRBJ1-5	CASSEGQNNQPQHF	TGTGCCAGCAGTGAGGGGCAGAACAATCAGCCCCAGCATTTT
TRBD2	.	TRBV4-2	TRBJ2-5	CASSQDQASGADF	TGTGCCAGCAGCCAAGATCAGGCTAGCGGGGCCGACTTC
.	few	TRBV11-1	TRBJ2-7	CASSFRRYYEQYF	TGTGCCAGCAGCTTTAGACGGTACTACGAGCAGTACTTC
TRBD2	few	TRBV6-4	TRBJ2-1	CASSVASGYANEQFF	TGTGCCAGCAGTGTGGCTAGCGGGTACGCCAATGAGCAGTTCTTC
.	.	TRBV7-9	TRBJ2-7	CASSLGLRTDLGSYEQYF	TGTGCCAGCAGCTTAGGCCTCCGGACAGACTTGGGCTCCTACGAGCAGTACTTC
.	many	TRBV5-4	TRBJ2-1	CASSWVGGSSYNEQFF	TGTGCCAGCAGCTGGGTAGGTGGTAGCTCCTACAATGAGCAGTTCTTC
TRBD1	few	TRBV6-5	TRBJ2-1	CASSSVGDRGYNEQFF	TGTGCCAGCAGTTCGGTAGGGGACAGGGGATACAATGAGCAGTTCTTC
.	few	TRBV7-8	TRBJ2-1	CASSLAPIPRGEQFF	TGTGCCAGCAGCTTAGCCCCCATACCCCGCGGGGAGCAGTTCTTC
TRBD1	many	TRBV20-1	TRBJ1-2	CSARESKDREIYGYTF	TGCAGTGCTAGAGAGTCGAAGGACAGGGAGATCTATGGCTACACCTTC
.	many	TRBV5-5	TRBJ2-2	CASRRDLELGELFF	TGTGCCAGCAGACGTGATCTAGAGCTCGGGGAGCTGTTTTTT
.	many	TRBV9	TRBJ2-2	CASSPTPNRAGELFF	TGTGCCAGCAGCCCGACACCTAACAGGGCCGGGGAGCTGTTTTTT
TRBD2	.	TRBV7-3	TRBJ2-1	CASSQGLAGPQQFF	TGTGCCAGCAGCCAGGGACTAGCGGGGCCTCAGCAGTTCTTC
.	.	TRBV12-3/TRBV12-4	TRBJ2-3	CASSFTSSTDTQYF	TGTGCCAGCAGTTTCACCTCTAGCACAGATACGCAGTATTTT
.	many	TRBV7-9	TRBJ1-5	CASSLGGQPQHF	TGTGCCAGCAGCTTAGGGGGTCAGCCCCAGCATTTT
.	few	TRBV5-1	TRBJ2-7	CASSLLDEQYF	TGCGCCAGCAGCTTGCTCGACGAGCAGTACTTC
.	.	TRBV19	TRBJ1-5	CASSTWEDNQPQHF	TGTGCCAGTAGTACCTGGGAGGACAATCAGCCCCAGCATTTT
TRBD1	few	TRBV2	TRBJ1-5	CASSERTGINQPQHF	TGTGCCAGCAGTGAGAGGACAGGGATTAATCAGCCCCAGCATTTT
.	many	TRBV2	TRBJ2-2	CASNQGGVGGELFF	TGTGCCAGCAACCAAGGGGGGGTAGGCGGGGAGCTGTTTTTT